These 16 T cell receptor beta chains share one sample of origin, sequenced in a study of human T cells and chemical hapten exposure. TCRdb reanalysed the RACE reads using MiXCR and keeps one entry per CDR3 protein. The sample has around 70,000 distinct CDR3 sequences, around 10% seen once; the top ten hold more than 1.2%. Time point indicated: patch test 3, about 24 weeks after DPC sensitization. The treatment is: therapeutic diphenylcyclopropenone sensitization with weekly scalp DPC. The material sequenced was whole blood, taken in connection with sensitization to the hapten diphenylcyclopropenone (DPC). The receptors originated from a woman between 50 and 59 years old with alopecia areata. Some clones in this sample may be carry-over from other donors' samples.

Regarding this clonotype: At one end, the junction sequence differs from germline, possibly due to a read error. The chain carries TRBV14 and TRBJ1-3; D is undetermined. The germline gives CDR1 SGHDN, CDR2 FVKESK. The CDR3 contains 14 residues. DNA of the CDR3: TGTACCAGCAGCCGAAGCTATTCTGGAAACACCATATATTTT. Translation: CTSSRSYSGNTIYF.

The V gene is TRBV11-2, the J gene TRBJ1-1, with a tentative D call TRBD1 (6 bases). Trimming cost V 3 bases and J 9 bases, with 17 bases left between them. This CDR3 contains 14 residues. Germline assignment: CDR1 SGHAT and CDR2 FQNNGV. CDR3 sequence (DNA): TGTGCCAGCAGCTTTTGGACAGTGTCTCTCAAAGCTTTCTTT. It yields the protein CASSFWTVSLKAFF.

This clonotype was observed a handful of times. Here the CDR3 DNA reads TGCGCCAGCAGTGAGCAGGGTAGCAATCAGCCCCAGCATTTT. Its translation is CASSEQGSNQPQHF. The chain couples TRBV10-2 to TRBJ1-5; tentatively, D is TRBD1 (5 bases). The CDR3 is 14 amino acids. Trimming pared 2 bases from V and 0 bases from J, leaving 5 bases between. The germline gives CDR1 WSHSY, CDR2 SAAADI.

This clonotype was counted a few times. The rearrangement uses TRBV7-2 and TRBJ1-5, with TRBD1 as a possible D gene (5 bases). CDR1 is SGHTA, CDR2 FQGNSA, per germline. CDR3 length: 13 amino acids. Trimming removed 3 bases at V and 7 bases at J, with 10 bases between. The CDR3 nucleotides read TGTGCCAGCAGCTTTGGGGACGAGCAGCCCCAGCATTTT. Amino acids: CASSFGDEQPQHF. Using reference TRBV7-2 and TRBJ1-5 for the parts outside the CDR3, the full variable domain is GAGVSQSPSNKVTEKGKDVELRCDPISGHTALYWYRQSLGQGLEFLIYFQGNSAPDKSGLPSDRFSAERTGGSVSTLTIQRTQQEDSAVYLCASSFGDEQPQHFGDGTRLSIL.

In its sample, this clonotype was seen many times. This chain uses TRBV5-1 with TRBJ2-3, with TRBD2 matching 12 bases. V shed 3 bases and J 5 bases; nucleotides not matched to a gene: 4. CDR3 length: 15 residues. Looked up from germline, CDR1 is SGHRS and CDR2 is YFSETQ. Written as DNA, the CDR3 is TGCGCCAGCAGCTCTAGCGGGGGGGCCATAGATACGCAGTATTTT. Its translation is CASSSSGGAIDTQYF.

This clonotype was counted ten times or more. The V gene is TRBV3-1, the J gene TRBJ2-5; TRBD2 matches at 13 bases. Germline assignment: CDR1 LGHDT and CDR2 YNNKEL (reference sequence). Germline trimming cut 1 base from V and 6 bases from J; bases unmatched to any gene: 8. The CDR3 has 17 amino acids. CDR3 region: CASSQAKGLAGMKTQYF. CDR3 nucleotide sequence: TGTGCCAGCAGCCAAGCAAAGGGACTAGCGGGGATGAAGACCCAGTACTTC.

This clonotype was observed many times. The chain employs TRBV7-2 and TRBJ1-1; D may be TRBD1 (5 bases). Deletions cut 0 bases from V and 1 base from J, with 9 bases between. The CDR3 sequence is 15 residues long. Germline V gene data show CDR1 as SGHTA and CDR2 as FQGNSA. The CDR3 DNA is TGTGCCAGCAGCTTAGCGCAGGGCCGGAACACTGAAGCTTTCTTT. Its translation: CASSLAQGRNTEAFF.

This clonotype appeared many times. The rearrangement links TRBV6-4 to TRBJ1-1; the match to TRBD1 covers 7 bases. This CDR3 has 13 amino acids. With 6 bases clipped from V and 5 bases from J, the junction kept 6 bases outside the gene matches. The germline V gene has CDR1 MRHNA and CDR2 SNTAGT. The CDR3: CASSEDRETEAFF. The DNA of the CDR3 is TGTGCCAGCAGCGAAGACAGGGAAACTGAAGCTTTCTTT.

V usage is TRBV3-1 and J usage is TRBJ2-3, with D perhaps matching TRBD1 (6 bases). V gave up 1 base and J gave up 2 bases, with 10 bases separating them. CDR1 and CDR2 from the germline V gene are LGHDT and YNNKEL (reference sequence). CDR3 length: 15 residues. In nucleotides, the CDR3 is TGTGCCAGCAGCCAAGTCCAGGGGCACACAGATACGCAGTATTTT. It yields the protein CASSQVQGHTDTQYF.

This clonotype was counted only a few times. The V gene is TRBV24-1, the J gene TRBJ2-4; D uncertain. CDR1 KGHDR and CDR2 SFDVKD come from the germline V gene. The CDR3 loop spans 13 amino acids. With 0 bases removed from V and 9 bases from J, the gap between germline ends came to 8 bases. The CDR3 nucleotides read TGTGCCACCAGTGATTTGGCAACGCGCATTCAGTACTTC. Its protein product is CATSDLATRIQYF.

The chain joins TRBV6-5 to TRBJ1-6; 11 positions agree with TRBD1. Germline lookup yields CDR1 MNHEY and CDR2 SVGAGI. There are 15 residues in the CDR3. J gave up 8 bases and V 4 bases, and 4 bases lay outside the gene matches. CDR3 bases: TGTGCCAGCAGTTCATGGACAGGGGGCGATTCACCCCTCCACTTT. Its translation is CASSSWTGGDSPLHF.

This clonotype was seen a handful of times. The V call is TRBV7-8, the J call TRBJ2-2; D ambiguous. CDR1 is SGHVS and CDR2 is FQNEAQ in the germline V gene. The CDR3 consists of 15 residues. V lost 2 bases and J lost 1, with 8 bases in between. Here the CDR3 reads CASSLITVNTGELFF. CDR3 sequence (DNA): TGTGCCAGCAGCTTAATTACGGTGAACACCGGGGAGCTGTTTTTT. Full variable domain (remainder filled in from reference TRBV7-8 and TRBJ2-2): GAGVSQSPRYKVAKRGQDVALRCDPISGHVSLFWYQQALGQGPEFLTYFQNEAQLDKSGLPSDRFFAERPEGSVSTLKIQRTQQEDSAVYLCASSLITVNTGELFFGEGSRLTVL.

This clonotype occurred a few times. The rearrangement links TRBV5-1 to TRBJ2-3, with TRBD1 matching 8 bases. Germline V CDR1 and CDR2: SGHRS, YFSETQ. The CDR3 contains 15 residues. The junction had 3 bases not matched to a gene; V was cut back by 0 bases and J by 3 bases. The CDR3 here is CASSLDRGSTDTQYF. In nucleotides, the CDR3 is TGCGCCAGCAGCTTGGACAGGGGGTCGACAGATACGCAGTATTTT.

This clonotype has a handful of counts. The chain links TRBV4-1 to TRBJ2-7; no reliable D call. In germline, CDR1 is MGHRA, CDR2 YSYEKL. The ends were cut back, 1 base at V and 2 bases at J, with 9 bases in the middle. CDR3 length equals 14 residues. In nucleotides, the CDR3 is TGCGCCAGCAGCCAAGGATTCTCGGCCTACGAGCAGTACTTC. Translating it yields CASSQGFSAYEQYF.

This clonotype appeared many times. The chain combines TRBV11-2 with TRBJ2-7; 7 positions match TRBD1. The ends lost 1 base at V and 3 bases at J; junction bases unmatched: 6. This CDR3 spans 15 amino acids. The germline gives CDR1 SGHAT, CDR2 FQNNGV. The CDR3 loop reads CASSLVWAGGYEQYF. The CDR3 DNA sequence: TGTGCCAGCAGCTTAGTCTGGGCAGGGGGCTACGAGCAGTACTTC.

This clonotype was counted ten times or more. V usage is TRBV7-9 and J usage is TRBJ1-1, with unresolved D. This CDR3 contains 14 residues. V lost 0 bases, J lost 5 bases, and 10 bases lay in between. The germline V gene has CDR1 SEHNR and CDR2 FQNEAQ (reference sequence). The CDR3 sequence: CASSLAVRGTEAFF. The CDR3 nucleotides read TGTGCCAGCAGCTTAGCCGTTCGGGGAACTGAAGCTTTCTTT.